The rows below give T cell receptor beta chains drawn from one sample of a study of cytomegalovirus exposure and HLA in healthy donors. Profiled with immunoSEQ multiplex PCR; TCRdb holds only in-frame clones, not every one. The sample has about 70,000 clones; around 74% are singletons. The specimen was PBMCs. These receptors originate from a woman in her sixties or seventies in good health and CMV-seropositive. Both conserved end residues are part of each CDR3. The order of the fields is clone size, D gene, J gene, V gene, CDR3 DNA, CDR3 protein. D genes are given only for firm matches. Size values are once, few and many counts, or a class for expanded clones, and some rows have none.

size: NA
D: NA
J: TRBJ1-2
V: TRBV6-1
DNA: TGTGCCAGCAGTGAAGGACAGGCCTATGGCTACACCTTC
CDR3: CASSEGQAYGYTF

size: NA
D: NA
J: TRBJ2-5
V: TRBV2
DNA: TGTGCCAGCAGCGCAACGGGTGAGACCCAGTACTTC
CDR3: CASSATGETQYF

size: NA
D: NA
J: TRBJ2-7
V: TRBV5-4
DNA: TGTGCCAGCAGCTTGGTGAGGGAGAAAGGCTACGAGCAGTACTTC
CDR3: CASSLVREKGYEQYF

size: NA
D: TRBD1
J: TRBJ1-6
V: TRBV5-6
DNA: TGTGCCAGCAGGGTGGGACAGGTCTATAATTCACCCCTCCACTTT
CDR3: CASRVGQVYNSPLHF

size: NA
D: TRBD2
J: TRBJ2-2
V: TRBV7-3
DNA: TGTGCCAGCAGCTTGGGCGGGGGAGTCACCGGGGAGCTGTTTTTT
CDR3: CASSLGGGVTGELFF

size: NA
D: TRBD1
J: TRBJ1-2
V: TRBV6-1
DNA: TGTGCCAGCAGTAGGGACAGGGAGGGTGGCTACACCTTC
CDR3: CASSRDREGGYTF

size: NA
D: TRBD2
J: TRBJ2-5
V: TRBV4-1
DNA: TGCGCCAGCAGCCAAACGCCACAGGGACTAGCGGGAGGGTTGGAGACCCAGTACTTC
CDR3: CASSQTPQGLAGGLETQYF

size: NA
D: NA
J: TRBJ1-2
V: TRBV6-1
DNA: TGTGCCAGCAGTGAAGCGAGTGTGTTGGGCAACTATGGCTACACCTTC
CDR3: CASSEASVLGNYGYTF

size: medium-sized
D: NA
J: TRBJ1-4
V: TRBV18
DNA: TGTGCCAGCTCACTGGTTGACAGGAATGAAAAACTGTTTTTT
CDR3: CASSLVDRNEKLFF

size: few
D: NA
J: TRBJ2-7
V: TRBV30
DNA: TGTGCCTGGAGTGTAACGGGATACGAGCAGTACTTC
CDR3: CAWSVTGYEQYF

size: few
D: NA
J: TRBJ1-1
V: TRBV2
DNA: TGTGCCACCGTGGGGGGTTACACTGAAGCTTTCTTT
CDR3: CATVGGYTEAFF

size: NA
D: NA
J: TRBJ1-1
V: TRBV9
DNA: TGTGCCAGCAGCCCGGACATCACCACTGAAGCTTTCTTT
CDR3: CASSPDITTEAFF

size: NA
D: NA
J: TRBJ1-2
V: TRBV6-5
DNA: TGTGCCAGCAGTTACGTTGAGGCCCTACCCCTCTATGGCTACACCTTC
CDR3: CASSYVEALPLYGYTF

size: NA
D: NA
J: TRBJ1-2
V: TRBV5-6
DNA: TGTGCCAGCAGCTTGTGGCCTGGCTATGGCTACACCTTC
CDR3: CASSLWPGYGYTF

size: NA
D: TRBD2
J: TRBJ2-7
V: TRBV9
DNA: TGTGCCAGCAGCGTTGGAGTAAGCGGGGGGGCAGAAGCCGAGCAGTACTTC
CDR3: CASSVGVSGGAEAEQYF

size: many
D: NA
J: TRBJ1-5
V: TRBV19
DNA: TGTGCCACCTGGGGAGAAGGACATCAGCCCCAGCATTTT
CDR3: CATWGEGHQPQHF

size: NA
D: NA
J: TRBJ1-5
V: TRBV2
DNA: TGTGCCAGCAGTACCTCAGAGCCCCAGCATTTT
CDR3: CASSTSEPQHF